These T cell receptor beta chains were read from a single sample in a study of CD8 T cells in Susac syndrome. TCRdb passed the immunoSEQ multiplex PCR reads through MiXCR, listing each CDR3 protein once. The table includes some 450,000 distinct CDR3 sequences, 75% to 90% detected once. The sample consisted of CD8+ T cells from PBMCs. Source of these receptors: a human donor with multiple sclerosis. The CDR3 runs from the conserved cysteine through the conserved F or W. D genes are given only for firm matches. Rows give clone size only sometimes, using once, few, many, or a class for an expanded clone.

TGTGCCAGCAGTTTAAACCCCTGGGGCAATGAGCAGTTCTTC	CASSLNPWGNEQFF	once	.	TRBJ2-1	TRBV12-3/TRBV12-4
TGCGCCAGCAGCTGGGGGGACAGGGCCTTTATTGAAGCTTTCTTT	CASSWGDRAFIEAFF	.	TRBD1	TRBJ1-1	TRBV5-1
TGCGCCAGCAGCCAAGATTTGGCAGGGGAGTCCTACAATGAGCAGTTCTTC	CASSQDLAGESYNEQFF	.	.	TRBJ2-1	TRBV4-1
TGTGCCTGGAGTGTGGGATCGGGGGGGGCATACAATGAGCAGTTCTTC	CAWSVGSGGAYNEQFF	.	TRBD2	TRBJ2-1	TRBV30
TGTGCCAGCAGCCCGATCGGGGACCTGAACACTGAAGCTTTCTTT	CASSPIGDLNTEAFF	once	.	TRBJ1-1	TRBV7-6
TGTGCCAGTAGTTTGGGAGAGGGGGATGAGCAGTTCTTC	CASSLGEGDEQFF	.	.	TRBJ2-1	TRBV19
TGTGCCAGCAGCTTGGAGTGGGGGGGGCCCGTAGATACGCAGTATTTT	CASSLEWGGPVDTQYF	.	.	TRBJ2-3	TRBV5-4
TGTGCCAGCAGTGATTCCGGGGGCAATAGCAATCAGCCCCAGCATTTT	CASSDSGGNSNQPQHF	once	.	TRBJ1-5	TRBV25-1
TGTGCCAGCACCCAAGGGGGGCGGAAATATAGCAATCAGCCCCAGCATTTT	CASTQGGRKYSNQPQHF	.	.	TRBJ1-5	TRBV12-3/TRBV12-4
TGTGCCATCAGTGACCGGGGGCGCCGACACTACGAGCAGTACTTC	CAISDRGRRHYEQYF	.	.	TRBJ2-7	TRBV10-3
TGTGCCAGCAGCCAAGACAACAGGGGCCGTTACGAGCAGTACTTC	CASSQDNRGRYEQYF	.	TRBD1	TRBJ2-7	TRBV4-2
TGTGCCAGCAGCTCCAGGGACGAGGGCACCGGGGAGCTGTTTTTT	CASSSRDEGTGELFF	once	.	TRBJ2-2	TRBV5-4
TGTGCCAGCAAAGAGGTTACGAACACTGAAGCTTTCTTT	CASKEVTNTEAFF	.	.	TRBJ1-1	TRBV7-9
TGTGCCAGCAGCTCTTGGGACAGAGAAAGCTTAAACACTGAAGCTTTCTTT	CASSSWDRESLNTEAFF	.	TRBD1	TRBJ1-1	TRBV11-2
TGTGCCAGCAGCTTAAGCCCAGGGGTGAGCTACGAGCAGTACTTC	CASSLSPGVSYEQYF	.	.	TRBJ2-7	TRBV13
TGTGCCAGCAGTCCCCTCCCAGGGACGGGAAGTCAGCCCCAGCATTTT	CASSPLPGTGSQPQHF	.	.	TRBJ1-5	TRBV27
TGTGCCAGCAGCCCCAGGGGGCTGAGCAATCAGCCCCAGCATTTT	CASSPRGLSNQPQHF	.	TRBD1	TRBJ1-5	TRBV28
TGTGCCAGCAGCTTAGAGTTTATGGGGGACGAGCAGTACTTC	CASSLEFMGDEQYF	.	.	TRBJ2-7	TRBV7-2
TGTGCCACCAGTCCCGGGACAGGGAACGGGGAGCTGTTTTTT	CATSPGTGNGELFF	.	TRBD1	TRBJ2-2	TRBV15
TGTGCCACCGGACCGGACTACGAGCAGTACTTC	CATGPDYEQYF	few	.	TRBJ2-7	TRBV19
TGTGCCAGCAGCTTGGCCCTACAGACTAATCAGCCCCAGCATTTT	CASSLALQTNQPQHF	.	.	TRBJ1-5	TRBV5-5
TGTGCCAGCAGTGATGGGATCCTATACAATGAGCAGTTCTTC	CASSDGILYNEQFF	.	.	TRBJ2-1	TRBV25-1
TGTGCCTGGAGCGATACCACTACCACCTATGGCTACACCTTC	CAWSDTTTTYGYTF	.	.	TRBJ1-2	TRBV30
TGTGCCAGCAGTTTAGGGCTTACGAATGAGCAGTTCTTC	CASSLGLTNEQFF	.	.	TRBJ2-1	TRBV6-5
TGTGCCTGGAGATCGGAGCGAGGGAGGAATGAGCAGTTCTTC	CAWRSERGRNEQFF	.	.	TRBJ2-1	TRBV30
TGTGCCAGCAGCTTCGACTTAAAACAGCCCCAGCATTTT	CASSFDLKQPQHF	once	.	TRBJ1-5	TRBV13
TGTGCCGTACAAGGCGATAAACTAGGCTACGAGCAGTACTTC	CAVQGDKLGYEQYF	.	.	TRBJ2-7	TRBV7-9
TGTGCCAGCAGCTGGGGGGAGCCTTCGAATTTCTACGAGCAGTACTTC	CASSWGEPSNFYEQYF	.	.	TRBJ2-7	TRBV5-4
TGTGCCAGCAGCTTAGATCCCGGACTCTCCCAGACCCAGTACTTC	CASSLDPGLSQTQYF	.	.	TRBJ2-5	TRBV11-3
TGTGCCAGCAGTTTATATTGGGTAATGTCTGACAATGAGCAGTTCTTC	CASSLYWVMSDNEQFF	.	.	TRBJ2-1	TRBV27
TGTGCCAGCAGTTTAACAGGTCCCACAATTCCAGATACGCAGTATTTT	CASSLTGPTIPDTQYF	.	.	TRBJ2-3	TRBV27
TGTGCCAGCAGCCGAACGTATGGCTACACCTTC	CASSRTYGYTF	.	.	TRBJ1-2	TRBV11-2
TGTGCCAGCAGTTTAAGTCTCGGTGATTGGGATGGGAGCAATCAGCCCCAGCATTTT	CASSLSLGDWDGSNQPQHF	.	.	TRBJ1-5	TRBV28
TGTGCCAGCAGTTACTCCACAGGAGCCTACGAGCAGTACTTC	CASSYSTGAYEQYF	.	.	TRBJ2-7	TRBV6-5
TGTGCCTGGAGTGTAGGGGGGGGGCTCGGCAATGAGCAGTTCTTC	CAWSVGGGLGNEQFF	few	.	TRBJ2-1	TRBV30
TGTGCCAGCAGCTTATATGGGGAAAACACTGAAGCTTTCTTT	CASSLYGENTEAFF	.	.	TRBJ1-1	TRBV11-2
TGTGCCAGCAGCGATAGACAGGGGAGGTACGAGCAGTACTTC	CASSDRQGRYEQYF	.	TRBD1	TRBJ2-7	TRBV7-9
TGTGCCAGTAGTCGTGGACAGGGGGCGTCTTGGGGCTACACCTTC	CASSRGQGASWGYTF	.	TRBD1	TRBJ1-2	TRBV19
TGTGCCAGCAGTACCCTCGGAGACTCGGCGAACACCGGGGAGCTGTTTTTT	CASSTLGDSANTGELFF	once	.	TRBJ2-2	TRBV28
TGTGCCAGCAGCTTTGTGGTGGAGGGGCATACTCTCGGCACAGATACGCAGTATTTT	CASSFVVEGHTLGTDTQYF	.	.	TRBJ2-3	TRBV5-6
TGTGCCAGCAGTGACGACAGGGCAAATAGCAATCAGCCCCAGCATTTT	CASSDDRANSNQPQHF	.	TRBD1	TRBJ1-5	TRBV6-1
TGCAGCGTCGGGTCAGAGCCCAATCAGCCCCAGCATTTT	CSVGSEPNQPQHF	once	.	TRBJ1-5	TRBV29-1
TGTGCCAGCAGGTCAGCCGAGAGAGAGTACTTC	CASRSAEREYF	.	.	TRBJ2-7	TRBV5-4
TGTGCCAGCAGCCAAGAAGGTACAGGGGCTTTTACGAGGAAGTACTTC	CASSQEGTGAFTRKYF	.	TRBD1	TRBJ2-7	TRBV14